This T cell receptor beta chain appears in the sequencing data of a study of T cell responses to AZD1222 COVID-19 vaccine. The table came from immunoSEQ multiplex PCR; TCRdb's copy has only in-frame clones and leaves some out. The table includes some 130,000 clones, 75% to 95% detected once. The CDR3 consists of 13 residues. From germline, CDR1 is MNHEY and CDR2 SMNVEV (reference sequence). V shed 2 bases and J shed 2 bases, with 6 bases lying between them. The origin of this receptor is an adult in good health. The V and J genes are TRBV27 and TRBJ1-2; D call uncertain. The sequencing here drew on peripheral blood, taken on day 0 of AZD1222 vaccination. The CDR3 DNA is TGTGCCAGCAGTTTAGGGCTAAACTATGGCTACACCTTC. Residues: CASSLGLNYGYTF.